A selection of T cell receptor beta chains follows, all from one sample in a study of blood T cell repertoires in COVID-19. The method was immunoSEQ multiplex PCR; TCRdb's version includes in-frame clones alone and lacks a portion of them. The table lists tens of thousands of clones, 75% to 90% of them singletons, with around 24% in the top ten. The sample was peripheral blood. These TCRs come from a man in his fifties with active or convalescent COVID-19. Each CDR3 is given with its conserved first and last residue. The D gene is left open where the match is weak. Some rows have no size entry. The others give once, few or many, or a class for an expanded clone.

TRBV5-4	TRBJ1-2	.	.	TGTGCCAGCAGCGCCGACAGCATGACTGGCTACACCTTC	CASSADSMTGYTF
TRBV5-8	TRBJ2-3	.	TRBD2	TGTGCCAGCAGCTCGTTAGCGGGAGGAGCAGATACGCAGTATTTT	CASSSLAGGADTQYF
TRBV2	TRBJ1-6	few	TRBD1	TGTGCCAGCAGGTCACAGGGGAGCTCCTATAATTCACCCCTCCACTTT	CASRSQGSSYNSPLHF
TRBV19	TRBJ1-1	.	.	TGTGCCAGTAGTCCCAAAGGGGGGGGAACTGAAGCTTTCTTT	CASSPKGGGTEAFF
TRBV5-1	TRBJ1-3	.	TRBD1	TGCGCCAGCAGCTCTGCAGGGGGCAGCTCTGGAAACACCATATATTTT	CASSSAGGSSGNTIYF
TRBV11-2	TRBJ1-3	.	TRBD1	TGTGCCAGCACCGCGGACAGGGTCCCTGGAAACACCATATATTTT	CASTADRVPGNTIYF
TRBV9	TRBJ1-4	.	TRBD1	TGTGCCAGCAGCCCCCGGTCTGGACAGGGGGAAAAACTGTTTTTT	CASSPRSGQGEKLFF
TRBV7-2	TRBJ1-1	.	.	TGTGCCAGCAGCTTATTGCTGGGGGGGACTGAAGCTTTCTTT	CASSLLLGGTEAFF
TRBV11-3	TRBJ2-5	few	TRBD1	TGTGCCAGCAGCTCCGGGACAGGGGGCCTAGAGACCCAGTACTTC	CASSSGTGGLETQYF
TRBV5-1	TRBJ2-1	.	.	TGCGCCAGCACTCTACAAGGGGGGGGCGCTGACTACAATGAGCAGTTCTTC	CASTLQGGGADYNEQFF
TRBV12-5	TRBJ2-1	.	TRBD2	TGTGCTAGTGGTTTGGGACTAGCGGGAGGGGGTGAGCAGTTCTTC	CASGLGLAGGGEQFF
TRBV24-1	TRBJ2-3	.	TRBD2	TGTGCCACCAGTGATTACCACGCGGGGGGGTCAGATACGCAGTATTTT	CATSDYHAGGSDTQYF
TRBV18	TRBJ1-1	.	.	TGTGCCAGCTCACCCCCGGGACTGCTTGGAGGCACTGAAGCTTTCTTT	CASSPPGLLGGTEAFF
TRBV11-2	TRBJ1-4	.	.	TGTGCCAGCACCACCCGCCTGGGCGAAAAACTGTTTTTT	CASTTRLGEKLFF
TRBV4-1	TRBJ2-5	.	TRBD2	TGCGCCAGCAGCCAAGAGGGCGGGGGGGCTTCTATCCGAGAGACCCAGTACTTC	CASSQEGGGASIRETQYF
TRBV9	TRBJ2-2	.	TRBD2	TGTGCCAGCAGCGCAGCGGGACTCGGGGAGCTGTTTTTT	CASSAAGLGELFF
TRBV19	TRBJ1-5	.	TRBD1	TGTGCCAGTAGTAAAAACCAACAGGGGGCTAAGAGTCAGCCCCAGCATTTT	CASSKNQQGAKSQPQHF
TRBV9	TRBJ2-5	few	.	TGTGCCAGCAGCGCTCTGATGGGGGCCTTCCAAGAGACCCAGTACTTC	CASSALMGAFQETQYF
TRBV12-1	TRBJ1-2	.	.	TGTGCCAGCAGCTCCCGGACAGTTGGGGTGGGCTACACCTTC	CASSSRTVGVGYTF
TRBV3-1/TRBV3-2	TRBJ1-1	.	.	TGTGCCAGCAGCCAAGAAAGCCTAACTGAAGCTTTCTTT	CASSQESLTEAFF
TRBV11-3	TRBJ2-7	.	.	TGTGCCAGCAGCCAGGGGGGTGCAAGAAGCGAGCAGTACTTC	CASSQGGARSEQYF
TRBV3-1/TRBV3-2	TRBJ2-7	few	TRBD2	TGTGCCAGCAGCCGGGGGGGGACGGGAAACTACGAGCAGTACTTC	CASSRGGTGNYEQYF
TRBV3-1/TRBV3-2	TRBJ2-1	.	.	TGTGCCAGCAGCTTTACGTTCGGGGACAATGAGCAGTTCTTC	CASSFTFGDNEQFF
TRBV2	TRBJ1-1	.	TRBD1	TGTGCCAGCGGCCGGGACAGAGAAGCTTTCTTT	CASGRDREAFF
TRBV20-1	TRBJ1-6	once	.	TGCAGTGCTAGTCCCGGGAATAATTCACCCCTCCACTTT	CSASPGNNSPLHF
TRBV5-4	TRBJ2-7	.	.	TGTGCCAGCAGCGGGGGAGGGGACAGGTACTCCTACGAGCAGTACTTC	CASSGGGDRYSYEQYF